This T cell receptor (beta chain) originates from a study of blood T cell repertoires in COVID-19. The wider study: Material from acute and convalescent COVID-19 was sourced from the United States, Italy and Spain. Sources were T cells, B-cell-depleted T cells, or PBMCs; the material itself was cDNA or gDNA.

Remarks on this clone: Distinct nucleotide sequences in the sample also encode this CDR3.

Original analysis: Amplification with reference gene primers provided the estimates of nucleated cell counts. The data were produced by immunoSEQ multiplex PCR, yet TCRdb's version contains in-frame clones alone and is incomplete. V and J calls and clone size come straight from that table; D and trimming were deduced from the DNA. The repertoire holds 400,000 to 550,000 clones, with approximately 90% as singletons. Germline CDR1 is SGHRS and CDR2 is YFSETQ. This CDR3 is built from 15 residues. With V trimmed by 4 bases and J by 7 bases, 7 bases remained unmatched. Sequencing was performed on peripheral blood. The sequence derives from a woman in her twenties or thirties with acute or convalescent COVID-19. The chain is built from TRBV5-1 and TRBJ2-1; 11 nucleotides agree with TRBD2. The CDR3 spells CASSLSGGARNEQFF. As DNA, the CDR3 is TGCGCCAGCAGCCTTAGCGGGGGGGCCCGAAATGAGCAGTTCTTC.